Listed below are T cell receptor beta chains from one sample, sequenced in a study of cytomegalovirus exposure and HLA in healthy donors. Profiling relied on immunoSEQ multiplex PCR, and the TCRdb table lists in-frame clones only, not all of them. The sample has about 170,000 clones; 85% to 90% are singletons. Sequenced material: PBMCs. The source of these receptors is a man aged 18 to 30 in good health and CMV-seropositive. Both conserved end residues are part of each CDR3. D genes are given only for firm matches. Where a row states a size, it is once, few, many or the class of an expanded clone; other rows omit it.

>TRBJ1-2|TRBV28|.|.
CASSFATRRYGYTF
TGTGCCAGCAGTTTCGCGACGAGGAGATATGGCTACACCTTC
>TRBJ2-3|TRBV4-2|TRBD2|.
CASSQLAGGTTDTQYF
TGTGCCAGCAGCCAACTAGCGGGAGGGACTACAGATACGCAGTATTTT
>TRBJ1-1|TRBV7-9|.|many
CASSHRRGAVTEAFF
TGTGCCAGCAGCCACCGCCGGGGGGCTGTAACTGAAGCTTTCTTT
>TRBJ1-3|TRBV18|.|.
CASSPLEGRTGNTIYF
TGTGCCAGCTCACCCCTAGAGGGAAGGACTGGAAACACCATATATTTT
>TRBJ2-1|TRBV5-1|TRBD2|.
CASSFSSLYEASGSNEQFF
TGCGCCAGCAGCTTCTCATCCCTTTACGAGGCTAGCGGGAGCAATGAGCAGTTCTTC
>TRBJ1-1|TRBV6-1|.|.
CASSEQALNTEAFF
TGTGCCAGCAGTGAACAGGCTTTGAACACTGAAGCTTTCTTT
>TRBJ2-7|TRBV27|TRBD2|.
CASSPRAGGPVEEQYF
TGTGCCAGCAGCCCCCGAGCGGGAGGGCCGGTTGAGGAGCAGTACTTC
>TRBJ2-5|TRBV10-1|TRBD2|.
CASSEWGLAGVRETQYF
TGCGCCAGCAGTGAGTGGGGACTAGCGGGAGTCCGGGAGACCCAGTACTTC
>TRBJ2-2|TRBV2|TRBD1|.
CASSWTGTGELFF
TGTGCCAGCAGTTGGACAGGGACCGGGGAGCTGTTTTTT
>TRBJ1-2|TRBV7-9|.|.
CASSLVPQGGYTF
TGTGCCAGCAGCTTAGTCCCACAGGGAGGCTACACCTTC
>TRBJ2-5|TRBV4-2|.|.
CASSPDLGGTQYF
TGTGCCAGCAGCCCGGACTTGGGCGGGACCCAGTACTTC
>TRBJ2-7|TRBV28|TRBD1|few
CASSPRDRGRLEQYF
TGTGCCAGCAGTCCCCGGGACAGGGGACGACTCGAGCAGTACTTC
>TRBJ2-2|TRBV5-1|.|.
CASSSNLAGLSMFF
TGCGCCAGCAGCAGTAATTTGGCAGGATTATCAATGTTTTTT
>TRBJ2-4|TRBV28|.|.
CASSSPNMFRAKNIQYF
TGTGCCAGCAGTTCGCCTAACATGTTCAGGGCCAAAAACATTCAGTACTTC
>TRBJ1-2|TRBV7-9|.|.
CASSPRRDPNYGYTF
TGTGCCAGCAGCCCTCGGCGGGATCCTAACTATGGCTACACCTTC
>TRBJ2-1|TRBV13|TRBD2|few
CASSLETSGRETSYNEQFF
TGTGCCAGCAGCCTCGAGACTAGCGGGAGAGAGACCTCCTACAATGAGCAGTTCTTC
>TRBJ2-1|TRBV5-1|TRBD2|.
CASSLGQKPGLADNEQFF
TGCGCCAGCAGCTTGGGACAGAAGCCCGGACTAGCGGACAATGAGCAGTTCTTC
>TRBJ2-1|TRBV11-3|TRBD1|.
CASSSTGALSYNEQFF
TGTGCCAGCAGTTCTACAGGGGCACTCTCCTACAATGAGCAGTTCTTC
>TRBJ2-3|TRBV28|TRBD2|.
CASSLYHSGRVVTDTQYF
TGTGCCAGCAGTTTATATCATAGCGGGAGGGTCGTCACAGATACGCAGTATTTT
>TRBJ2-3|TRBV5-1|TRBD2|once
CASSLLLAGVSDTQYF
TGCGCCAGCAGCTTGCTGCTAGCGGGAGTTAGCGATACGCAGTATTTT
>TRBJ1-2|TRBV6-1|.|.
CASSERTGWSGYTF
TGTGCCAGCAGTGAAAGAACAGGTTGGAGTGGCTACACCTTC
>TRBJ1-5|TRBV19|TRBD1|.
CASSMGTGQPQHF
TGTGCCAGTAGTATGGGGACAGGACAGCCCCAGCATTTT
>TRBJ2-1|TRBV7-9|TRBD2|.
CASSSKAGLAGGEQFF
TGTGCCAGCAGCTCGAAGGCGGGACTAGCGGGCGGTGAGCAGTTCTTC
>TRBJ2-5|TRBV5-1|TRBD1|.
CASSDGQGVETQYF
TGCGCCAGCAGCGACGGACAGGGAGTGGAGACCCAGTACTTC
>TRBJ2-1|TRBV9|TRBD1|.
CASSARQGSGEQFF
TGTGCCAGCAGCGCTAGACAGGGGTCTGGTGAGCAGTTCTTC
>TRBJ2-7|TRBV10-1|.|.
CASSKQGLGNEQYF
TGCGCCAGCAGTAAACAGGGTTTAGGAAACGAGCAGTACTTC
>TRBJ2-5|TRBV5-4|TRBD1|.
CASSPQGVEETQYF
TGTGCCAGCAGCCCACAGGGGGTCGAGGAGACCCAGTACTTC
>TRBJ2-3|TRBV28|TRBD1|.
CATHNRQGADTQYF
TGTGCCACCCATAACCGACAGGGGGCAGATACGCAGTATTTT
>TRBJ1-3|TRBV5-5|TRBD1|.
CASSFSPQDRRNTIYF
TGTGCCAGCAGTTTTTCCCCCCAGGACAGGAGAAACACCATATATTTT
>TRBJ2-7|TRBV19|TRBD2|.
CASSIKSLAGYEQYF
TGTGCCAGTAGTATCAAGTCGCTAGCGGGTTACGAGCAGTACTTC
>TRBJ2-7|TRBV30|TRBD1|.
CAWSVRDRAYEQYF
TGTGCCTGGAGTGTACGGGACAGAGCCTACGAGCAGTACTTC
>TRBJ2-7|TRBV2|TRBD2|.
CASSTLAGSYEQYF
TGTGCCAGCAGTACACTAGCGGGCTCCTACGAGCAGTACTTC
>TRBJ2-5|TRBV27|.|.
CASNPWTQYF
TGTGCCAGCAATCCCTGGACCCAGTACTTC
>TRBJ2-7|TRBV6-5|TRBD2|.
CASSYEAGVREQYF
TGTGCCAGCAGTTACGAAGCGGGAGTTCGGGAGCAGTACTTC
>TRBJ1-5|TRBV19|.|few
CASSIRQAQNQPQHF
TGTGCCAGTAGTATACGGCAGGCTCAAAATCAGCCCCAGCATTTT
>TRBJ2-1|TRBV18|TRBD1|.
CASSPGTAYNEQFF
TGTGCCAGCTCACCCGGGACAGCCTACAATGAGCAGTTCTTC
>TRBJ2-7|TRBV18|.|once
CASSPQVGAGSYEQYF
TGTGCCAGCTCACCACAGGTGGGAGCGGGCTCCTACGAGCAGTACTTC
>TRBJ1-2|TRBV5-1|TRBD1|.
CASSPRDSDNYGYTF
TGCGCCAGCAGCCCCCGGGACAGTGACAACTATGGCTACACCTTC
>TRBJ2-4|TRBV4-2|.|once
CASSPTPGSTKNIQYF
TGTGCCAGCAGCCCGACCCCAGGGTCGACCAAAAACATTCAGTACTTC
>TRBJ2-1|TRBV6-5|TRBD2|.
CASSWGTSEFF
TGTGCCAGCAGTTGGGGGACTAGCGAGTTCTTC
>TRBJ2-7|TRBV19|TRBD1|.
CASSIVPTGGEQYF
TGTGCCAGTAGTATAGTGCCCACAGGGGGCGAGCAGTACTTC
>TRBJ1-1|TRBV19|TRBD1|.
CASSIRDRGLFAFF
TGTGCCAGTAGTATACGGGACAGGGGGCTTTTCGCTTTCTTT
>TRBJ2-7|TRBV7-8|TRBD1|.
CASSLPSGGQGAGEQYF
TGTGCCAGCAGCTTACCTAGTGGGGGACAGGGGGCTGGCGAGCAGTACTTC
>TRBJ2-3|TRBV5-1|.|.
CASSLDQGAGGTDTQYF
TGCGCCAGCAGCTTGGACCAGGGGGCGGGAGGGACAGATACGCAGTATTTT
>TRBJ2-5|TRBV18|.|.
CASSPVAGQTGETQYF
TGTGCCAGCTCACCGGTTGCGGGACAGACGGGAGAGACCCAGTACTTC
>TRBJ2-1|TRBV6-1|.|.
CASSQGRLIEQFF
TGTGCCAGCAGTCAAGGGAGGCTGATAGAGCAGTTCTTC
>TRBJ2-7|TRBV7-2|TRBD1|.
CASSFVGGGQGGAYEQYF
TGTGCCAGCAGCTTCGTAGGAGGGGGACAGGGGGGAGCCTACGAGCAGTACTTC
>TRBJ2-3|TRBV6-4|TRBD2|.
CASSDFAGAGTDTQYF
TGTGCCAGCAGTGACTTCGCGGGAGCGGGCACAGATACGCAGTATTTT